Following are 13 T cell receptor beta chains from one sample sequenced in a study of blood T cell repertoires in COVID-19. The protocol was immunoSEQ multiplex PCR, while the TCRdb copy is restricted to in-frame clones and leaves out a portion. This repertoire shows 80,000 to 95,000 clones, roughly 84% found once; its top ten account for 22%. Sequenced input: peripheral blood. The receptors shown here come from a woman of 80 years or more in a cohort sampled during active or convalescent COVID-19.

V gene TRBV10-3 combines with J gene TRBJ1-5; D remains ambiguous. V was clipped by 4 bases and J by 1 base, with 8 bases between them. The CDR3 consists of 14 residues. Germline CDR1 ENHRY, CDR2 SYGVKD. The CDR3 here is CAISGGQSNQPQHF. The CDR3 bases are TGTGCCATCAGTGGCGGGCAGAGCAATCAGCCCCAGCATTTT.

This sequence joins TRBV30 and TRBJ2-7; a weak D match, TRBD2 (6 bases). Germline CDR1 GTSNPN, CDR2 SVGIG (reference sequence). Trimming removed 3 bases at V and 3 bases at J, with 12 bases between. The CDR3 covers 13 residues. The CDR3 DNA sequence: TGTGCCTGGAGACGCCTAGCGCGCTACGAGCAGTACTTC. This gives the protein CAWRRLARYEQYF.

This clone appeared a single time. V is TRBV6-5 and J is TRBJ2-3; 10 nucleotides agree with TRBD2. Germline CDR1 is MNHEY and CDR2 is SVGAGI. The CDR3 is made up of 14 amino acids. Trimming cost V 7 bases and J 6 bases; bases outside gene matches: 7. The CDR3 DNA is TGTGCCAGCAAGAGGACTAGCGGTCCTGATACGCAGTATTTT. Its translation: CASKRTSGPDTQYF.

There are a few counts of this clone. The chain employs TRBV11-1 and TRBJ2-7; 11 bases fit TRBD1. V was pared by 5 bases and J by 0 bases, with 3 bases of the junction left unmatched. Germline V gene sequence: CDR1 SGHAT, CDR2 FQDESV (reference sequence). The CDR3 loop spans 15 amino acids. The CDR3 sequence: CASSLDRGPSYEQYF. CDR3 bases: TGTGCCAGCAGCCTGGACAGGGGGCCCTCCTACGAGCAGTACTTC.

The chain links TRBV11-3 to TRBJ2-3, with 8 bases identical to TRBD1. The length of the CDR3 is 15 residues. Germline loops: CDR1 SGHNT, CDR2 YENEEA. V was clipped by 5 bases and J by 5 bases; unmatched bases: 9. The CDR3 DNA reads as TGTGCCAGCAGCCATCGACAGGGGTCCCAAGATACGCAGTATTTT. Residues: CASSHRQGSQDTQYF.

The chain has TRBV5-8 and TRBJ1-5, with D perhaps TRBD1 (6 bases). Germline loops: CDR1 SGHTS, CDR2 YDEGEE. Between the trimmed V and J ends, which lost 4 bases and 2 bases, there was a span of 13 bases. This CDR3 is built from 15 residues. This CDR3 is CASSPAYRGNQPQHF. CDR3 in DNA: TGTGCCAGCAGCCCTGCGTACAGGGGCAATCAGCCCCAGCATTTT.

The rearrangement joins TRBV30 to TRBJ2-1; no firm D call. The CDR3 runs 11 residues. Germline CDR1 is GTSNPN and CDR2 is SVGIG (reference sequence). V dropped 3 bases and J dropped 10 bases, with 10 bases sitting between them. The CDR3 reads CAWRSSREQFF. CDR3 DNA sequence: TGTGCCTGGAGATCTAGTAGGGAGCAGTTCTTC. Drawing the rest from reference TRBV30 and TRBJ2-1, the complete variable domain is SQTIHQWPATLVQPVGSPLSLECTVEGTSNPNLYWYRQAAGRGLQLLFYSVGIGQISSEVPQNLSASRPQDRQFILSSKKLLLSDSGFYLCAWRSSREQFFGPGTRLTVL.

The V and J genes are TRBV18 and TRBJ1-1, with D tentatively TRBD1 (6 bases). Trimming shortened V by 6 bases and J by 5 bases, and 13 bases separated the two germline ends. Germline V gene data show CDR1 as KGHSH and CDR2 as LQKENI. The CDR3 sequence is 13 residues long. The CDR3 loop reads CASSLQGKTEAFF. The CDR3 DNA reads TGTGCCAGCTCGCTCCAGGGGAAAACTGAAGCTTTCTTT. Complete variable domain (other parts from reference TRBV18 and TRBJ1-1): NAGVMQNPRHLVRRRGQEARLRCSPMKGHSHVYWYRQLPEEGLKFMVYLQKENIIDESGMPKERFSAEFPKEGPSILRIQQVVRGDSAAYFCASSLQGKTEAFFGQGTRLTVV.

The chain is built from TRBV10-1 and TRBJ1-1; no clear D. The CDR3 is made up of 18 amino acids. V was clipped by 0 bases and J by 1 base, with 18 bases between them. Germline V gives CDR1 WNHNN, CDR2 SYGVQD (reference sequence). The chain's CDR3 is CASSESGRWGSQNTEAFF. CDR3 nucleotides: TGCGCCAGCAGTGAGTCGGGGAGGTGGGGATCCCAGAACACTGAAGCTTTCTTT.

This clone was counted only a few times. This rearrangement joins TRBV19 to TRBJ1-2; D might be TRBD1 (6 bases). The CDR3 spans 14 residues. Trimming removed 6 bases from V and 2 bases from J, with 13 bases in between. CDR1 and CDR2 (germline): LNHDA, SQIVND (reference sequence). The CDR3 loop reads CASRNLDRNYGYTF. DNA for the CDR3: TGTGCCAGTAGGAACCTAGACAGGAACTATGGCTACACCTTC.

The sample holds a few counts of this clone. The chain links TRBV7-6 to TRBJ2-2, with 8 bases that match TRBD2. Germline trimming cut 4 bases from V and 1 base from J; bases unmatched to any gene: 5. The CDR3 has 16 amino acids. Germline CDR1 is SGHVS and CDR2 is FNYEAQ. The CDR3 region has the DNA TGTGCCAGCAGCTGGCCCGGGACTAGGAACACCGGGGAGCTGTTTTTT. Its translation is CASSWPGTRNTGELFF.

The rearrangement joins TRBV2 to TRBJ1-6; D ambiguous. V lost 6 bases and J 5 bases, leaving 17 bases between the germline ends. Germline V gene data show CDR1 as SNHLY and CDR2 as FYNNEI. The CDR3 spans 16 residues. The CDR3 DNA sequence: TGTGCCAGCAGCGCCCGGGAGGTCTTGGATAATTCACCCCTCCACTTT. It codes for CASSAREVLDNSPLHF.

This clone came up once. The V and J genes are TRBV11-3 and TRBJ2-2, with 10 bases identical to TRBD2. V shed 5 bases, J shed 6 bases, and the junction held 15 bases outside the gene matches. Germline assignment: CDR1 SGHNT and CDR2 YENEEA. The CDR3 is 18 residues long. The CDR3 nucleotides read TGTGCCAGCAGCCCCGGGACTAGCGTGCTGGGGGTTTCCGGGGAGCTGTTTTTT. Translation: CASSPGTSVLGVSGELFF.